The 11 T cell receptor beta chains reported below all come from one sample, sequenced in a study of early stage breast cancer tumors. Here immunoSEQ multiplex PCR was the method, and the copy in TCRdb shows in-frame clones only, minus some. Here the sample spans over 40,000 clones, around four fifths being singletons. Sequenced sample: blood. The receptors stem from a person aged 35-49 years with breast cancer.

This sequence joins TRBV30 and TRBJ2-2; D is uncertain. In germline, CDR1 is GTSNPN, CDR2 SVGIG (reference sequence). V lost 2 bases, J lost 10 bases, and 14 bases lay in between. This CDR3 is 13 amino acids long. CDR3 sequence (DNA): TGTGCCTGGAGTCATCAACCCATCGAGGAGCTGTTTTTT. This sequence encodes CAWSHQPIEELFF.

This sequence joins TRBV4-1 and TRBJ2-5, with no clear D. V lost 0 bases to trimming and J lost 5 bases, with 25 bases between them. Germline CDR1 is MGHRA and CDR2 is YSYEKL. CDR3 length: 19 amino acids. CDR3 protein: CASSQDPFSQVGLEETQYF. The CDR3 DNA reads TGCGCCAGCAGCCAAGATCCCTTCTCTCAAGTCGGGTTAGAGGAGACCCAGTACTTC.

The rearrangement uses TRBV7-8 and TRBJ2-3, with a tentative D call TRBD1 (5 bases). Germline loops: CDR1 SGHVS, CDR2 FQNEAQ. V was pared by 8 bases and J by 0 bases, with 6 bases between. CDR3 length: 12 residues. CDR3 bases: TGTGCCAGCGGGGCTAGCACAGATACGCAGTATTTT. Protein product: CASGASTDTQYF.

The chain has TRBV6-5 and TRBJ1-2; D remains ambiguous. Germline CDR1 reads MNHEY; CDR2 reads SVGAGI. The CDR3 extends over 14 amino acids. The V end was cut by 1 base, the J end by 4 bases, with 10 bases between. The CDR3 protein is CASSYYRASYGYTF. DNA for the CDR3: TGTGCCAGCAGTTACTATCGGGCCAGCTATGGCTACACCTTC.

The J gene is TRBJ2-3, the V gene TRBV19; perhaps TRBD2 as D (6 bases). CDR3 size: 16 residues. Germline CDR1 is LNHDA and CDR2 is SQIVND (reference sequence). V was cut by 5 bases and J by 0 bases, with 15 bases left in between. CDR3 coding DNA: TGTGCCAGTAGTCCCTCCCCCGGGACTAGCACAGATACGCAGTATTTT. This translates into CASSPSPGTSTDTQYF.

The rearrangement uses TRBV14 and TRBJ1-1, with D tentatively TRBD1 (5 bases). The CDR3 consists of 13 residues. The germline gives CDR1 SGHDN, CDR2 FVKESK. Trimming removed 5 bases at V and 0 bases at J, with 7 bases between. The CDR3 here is CASSRGMNTEAFF. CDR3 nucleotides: TGTGCCAGCAGCAGGGGCATGAACACTGAAGCTTTCTTT. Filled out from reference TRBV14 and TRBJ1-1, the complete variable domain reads EAGVTQFPSHSVIEKGQTVTLRCDPISGHDNLYWYRRVMGKEIKFLLHFVKESKQDESGMPNNRFLAERTGGTYSTLKVQPAELEDSGVYFCASSRGMNTEAFFGQGTRLTVV.

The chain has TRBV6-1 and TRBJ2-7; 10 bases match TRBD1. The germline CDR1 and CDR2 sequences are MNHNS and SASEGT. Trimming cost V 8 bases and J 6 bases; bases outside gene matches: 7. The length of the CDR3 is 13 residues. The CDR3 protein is CASSDRGRPEQYF. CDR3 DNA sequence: TGTGCCAGCTCTGACAGGGGGCGCCCCGAGCAGTACTTC.

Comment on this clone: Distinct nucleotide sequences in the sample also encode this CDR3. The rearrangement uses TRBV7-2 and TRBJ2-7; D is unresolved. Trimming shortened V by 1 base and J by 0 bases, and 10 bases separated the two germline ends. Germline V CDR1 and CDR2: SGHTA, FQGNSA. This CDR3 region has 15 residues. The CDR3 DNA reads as TGTGCCAGCAGCTTAGACCGTACCGTCTCCTACGAGCAGTACTTC. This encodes CASSLDRTVSYEQYF. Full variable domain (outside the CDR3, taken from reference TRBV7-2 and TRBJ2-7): GAGVSQSPSNKVTEKGKDVELRCDPISGHTALYWYRQSLGQGLEFLIYFQGNSAPDKSGLPSDRFSAERTGGSVSTLTIQRTQQEDSAVYLCASSLDRTVSYEQYFGPGTRLTVT.

CDR3 sequence: CAISESGNTEAFF. CDR3 nucleotides: TGTGCCATCAGTGAGTCGGGGAACACTGAAGCTTTCTTT. The J gene is TRBJ1-1, the V gene TRBV10-3; D unresolved. The CDR3 runs to 13 residues. Trimming took 0 bases from V and 1 from J, leaving 3 bases between them. Germline-derived CDR1 and CDR2 are ENHRY and SYGVKD.

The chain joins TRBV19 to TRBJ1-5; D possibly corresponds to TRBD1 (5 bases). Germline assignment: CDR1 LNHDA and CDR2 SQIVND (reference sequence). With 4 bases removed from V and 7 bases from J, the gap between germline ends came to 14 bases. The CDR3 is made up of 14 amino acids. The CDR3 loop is CASSKTGTGQPQHF. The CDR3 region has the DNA TGTGCCAGTAGTAAAACCGGGACCGGACAGCCCCAGCATTTT.

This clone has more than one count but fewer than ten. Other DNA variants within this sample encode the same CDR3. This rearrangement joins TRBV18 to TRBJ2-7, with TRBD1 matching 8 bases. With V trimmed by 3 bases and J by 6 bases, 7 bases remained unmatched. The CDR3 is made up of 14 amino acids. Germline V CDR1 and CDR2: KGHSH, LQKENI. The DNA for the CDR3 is TGTGCCAGCTCACCGCCGGGACAGGTAGGCGAGCAGTACTTC. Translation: CASSPPGQVGEQYF.